Following are 8 T cell receptor beta chains from one sample sequenced in a study of blood T cell repertoires in COVID-19. TCRdb's table, derived via immunoSEQ multiplex PCR, lists solely in-frame clones and lacks some. Of under 95,000 clones in the sample, roughly 88% are singletons; the top ten hold approximately 46%. Specimen: peripheral blood. The receptors originated from a human donor in a cohort sampled during active COVID-19.

The V and J genes are TRBV3-1 (or the pseudogene TRBV3-2) and TRBJ2-7, with D possibly being TRBD2 (5 bases). Trimming stripped 1 base from V and 7 bases from J, with 11 bases between. Germline V lookup: CDR1 LGHDT, CDR2 YNNKEL (reference sequence). This CDR3 spans 13 amino acids. For the CDR3, the DNA is TGTGCCAGCAGCCAAGGTCCGGGATTAGAGCAGTACTTC. This encodes CASSQGPGLEQYF.

The rearrangement uses TRBV5-1 and TRBJ2-3; TRBD1 matches 9 bases. V dropped 4 bases and J dropped 7; count of bases not matched to a gene: 13. CDR3 size: 16 residues. Germline V gene sequence: CDR1 SGHRS, CDR2 YFSETQ. Written as DNA, the CDR3 is TGCGCCAGCAGCCCGGGACAGGGACAGGGCCTCAATACGCAGTATTTT. Residues: CASSPGQGQGLNTQYF.

This chain uses TRBV6-2 or TRBV6-3 with TRBJ2-7; TRBD2 matches 12 bases. V was pared by 0 bases and J by 4 bases, with 7 bases of the junction left unmatched. Germline V gene sequence: CDR1 MNHEY, CDR2 SVGEGT. The CDR3 has 17 residues. DNA of the CDR3: TGTGCCAGCAGTTACTCGAGACTAGCGGGAGCCCCGTACGAGCAGTACTTC. The encoded protein is CASSYSRLAGAPYEQYF.

This chain links TRBV11-2 with TRBJ2-5; D might be TRBD2 (6 bases). Trimming removed 7 bases at V and 5 bases at J, with 20 bases between. Germline V gene lookup returns CDR1 SGHAT and CDR2 FQNNGV. The CDR3 consists of 15 residues. The CDR3 bases are TGTGCCAGCACCTATGCGAATGCGGGGTGGGAGACCCAGTACTTC. This translates into CASTYANAGWETQYF.

Comment on this clone: The germline gene is not matched at one end of the junction; a read error may be the cause. The rearrangement joins TRBV7-7 to TRBJ2-3, with 9 bases lining up with TRBD2. The CDR3 loop spans 14 amino acids. The V gene's germline CDR1 is SSHAT and CDR2 FNYEAQ (reference sequence). The CDR3 loop is CASSPLAGTDTQYF. Here the CDR3 DNA reads TGTGCTAGCAGCCCTCTAGCGGGGACAGATACGCAGTATTTT.

The V call is TRBV5-6, the J call TRBJ1-1; 8 bases are shared with TRBD1. The junction had 11 bases not matched to a gene; V was cut back by 3 bases and J by 1 base. Germline CDR1 is SGHDT and CDR2 is YYEEEE. CDR3 length equals 17 residues. CDR3 sequence: CASSSWGAGGENTEAFF. The CDR3 DNA sequence: TGTGCCAGCAGCTCTTGGGGGGCAGGGGGCGAGAACACTGAAGCTTTCTTT.

The chain recombines TRBV30 with TRBJ2-3, with 11 bases fitting TRBD2. The CDR3 is made up of 13 amino acids. The germline CDR1 and CDR2 sequences are GTSNPN and SVGIG (reference sequence). J lost 5 bases, V lost 7 bases, and 5 bases had no gene match. CDR3 region: CAFSGGAGDTQYF. The CDR3 region has the DNA TGTGCCTTTAGCGGGGGGGCCGGAGATACGCAGTATTTT.

The chain is built from TRBV7-9 and TRBJ1-3; D is unclear. The CDR3 is 16 residues long. V dropped 6 bases and J dropped 0 bases, with 15 bases sitting between them. Germline lookup yields CDR1 SEHNR and CDR2 FQNEAQ (reference sequence). The CDR3 here is CASSWAGSSSGNTIYF. CDR3 DNA sequence: TGTGCCAGCAGTTGGGCAGGCTCCAGCTCTGGAAACACCATATATTTT. The full variable domain, its missing parts supplied by reference TRBV7-9 and TRBJ1-3, is DTGVSQNPRHKITKRGQNVTFRCDPISEHNRLYWYRQTLGQGPEFLTYFQNEAQLEKSRLLSDRFSAERPKGSFSTLEIQRTEQGDSAMYLCASSWAGSSSGNTIYFGEGSWLTVV.